The 22 T cell receptor beta chains reported below all come from one sample, sequenced in a study of T-cell reconstitution after alpha-beta-depleted transplantation in children (dated by TCRdb to 2015 to 2016). Library prep was done by PCR. Sequenced on an Illumina HiSeq 2500. TCR library preparation used molecular barcoding, with unique molecular identifiers applied to normalize quantification of the TCRbeta repertoire. The public reads were reanalyzed by TCRdb: fastp trimming at Q25, MiXCR alignment, in-frame beta chains only. Here each entry gathers all rows of one CDR3 protein and keeps the most common genes and DNA. This sample is represented by hundreds of thousands of distinct CDR3 sequences; 10% to 15% of them were singletons. The top ten hold 2.2% of the sample. The treatment or condition label here, explained by the study, means: allogeneic hematopoietic cell transplantation with graft depleted of TCRalphabeta T cells and CD19 B cells.

The sample in question was PBMCs, mostly from graft donor cells, obtained 360 days after TCRalphabeta/CD19-depleted stem cell transplant. The source of these receptors is a male patient aged 10 to 17 who had a stem cell transplant for acute myeloid leukemia, so the T cells may come from the graft donor.

In its sample, this clonotype was seen a few times. The chain joins TRBV28 to TRBJ2-1; maybe TRBD1 (5 bases). Germline CDR1 reads MDHEN; CDR2 reads SYDVKM. Trimming cost V 5 bases and J 3 bases, with 17 bases left between them. The CDR3 is made up of 16 amino acids. The CDR3 DNA reads TGTGCCAGCAGTGGTACAGGTTCCCCCCTCTACAATGAGCAGTTCTTC. Protein product: CASSGTGSPLYNEQFF. Using reference TRBV28 and TRBJ2-1 for the parts outside the CDR3, the full variable domain is DVKVTQSSRYLVKRTGEKVFLECVQDMDHENMFWYRQDPGLGLRLIYFSYDVKMKEKGDIPEGYSVSREKKERFSLILESASTNQTSMYLCASSGTGSPLYNEQFFGPGTRLTVL.

On this clonotype itself: The junction and the germline gene differ at one end; a read error may be behind it. V gene TRBV20-1 combines with J gene TRBJ1-1, with D possibly being TRBD1 (5 bases). The CDR3 has 14 residues. Per germline, CDR1 DFQATT and CDR2 SNEGSKA (reference sequence). This CDR3 reads CCASSGTAGTEAFF. The CDR3 region has the DNA TGCTGTGCTAGTTCTGGGACGGCTGGCACTGAAGCTTTCTTT.

This chain links TRBV12-3 or TRBV12-4 with TRBJ2-1; a weak D match, TRBD2 (6 bases). The ends were cut back, 3 bases at V and 9 bases at J, with 21 bases in the middle. The CDR3 is 16 residues long. The CDR3 region has the DNA TGTGCCAGCAGTTTGCTCCCAGCGGGTACAAAAGGTGAGCAGTTCTTC. This codes for CASSLLPAGTKGEQFF.

This clonotype was detected once. The gene calls are TRBV19 and TRBJ1-1; D gene uncertain. The V gene lost 7 bases and the J gene lost 1 base, with 16 bases spanning the gap. Germline lookup yields CDR1 LNHDA and CDR2 SQIVND (reference sequence). The CDR3 sequence is 15 residues long. The CDR3 DNA follows: TGTGCCAGTACTTCCGTAGAACAGCCGAACACTGAAGCTTTCTTT. This codes for CASTSVEQPNTEAFF. Using reference TRBV19 and TRBJ1-1 for the parts outside the CDR3, the full variable domain is DGGITQSPKYLFRKEGQNVTLSCEQNLNHDAMYWYRQDPGQGLRLIYYSQIVNDFQKGDIAEGYSVSREKKESFPLTVTSAQKNPTAFYLCASTSVEQPNTEAFFGQGTRLTVV.

This clonotype turned up a few times. The rearrangement uses TRBV20-1 and TRBJ2-7; 8 bases fit TRBD2. The CDR3 runs to 13 residues. The germline gives CDR1 DFQATT, CDR2 SNEGSKA (reference sequence). V lost 0 bases, J lost 13 bases, and 11 bases stayed unmatched. The CDR3 spells CSARDLVLAGIYF. CDR3 DNA sequence: TGCAGTGCTAGAGATCTTGTCTTAGCGGGGATATACTTC.

This clonotype has a count of ten or more. This chain connects TRBV29-1 to TRBJ2-3; D might be TRBD2 (7 bases). V was cut by 7 bases and J by 6 bases, with 26 bases left in between. CDR3 length: 16 residues. The V gene's germline CDR1 is SQVTM and CDR2 ANQGSEA. DNA of the CDR3: TGCAGCGGGGAGAACGGGGGGCTAGCGGCAGGGGATACGCAGTATTTT. It translates to CSGENGGLAAGDTQYF.

V and J are TRBV7-2 and TRBJ2-5; 11 bases are shared with TRBD2. CDR1 is SGHTA and CDR2 is FQGNSA in the germline V gene. The J segment lost 5 bases and the V segment lost 1 base, leaving 9 bases of the junction unmatched. This CDR3 comprises 17 residues. The CDR3 coding sequence is TGTGCCAGCAGCTTAGTACTACTAGCGGGAGCGCGGGAGACCCAGTACTTC. This sequence encodes CASSLVLLAGARETQYF. The variable domain in full, completed from reference TRBV7-2 and TRBJ2-5, reads GAGVSQSPSNKVTEKGKDVELRCDPISGHTALYWYRQSLGQGLEFLIYFQGNSAPDKSGLPSDRFSAERTGGSVSTLTIQRTQQEDSAVYLCASSLVLLAGARETQYFGPGTRLLVL.

CDR3 coding DNA: TGTGCCAGCAGCGTAGCGGGAGTTCCCCACGAGCAGTACTTC. Its translation: CASSVAGVPHEQYF. The genes are TRBV28 and TRBJ2-7; TRBD2 matches 9 bases. The CDR3 has 14 residues. The germline V gene encodes CDR1 MDHEN and CDR2 SYDVKM. Trimming cost V 6 bases and J 5 bases; bases outside gene matches: 8.

A few counts support this clonotype. The V and J genes are TRBV28 and TRBJ1-5; D may be TRBD1 (6 bases). Trimming pared 3 bases from V and 10 bases from J, leaving 16 bases between. This CDR3 comprises 14 residues. The germline V gene has CDR1 MDHEN and CDR2 SYDVKM. Written as DNA, the CDR3 is TGTGCCAGCAGTTTCTGGGGGGCCCCCGGCCCCCAGCATTTT. It encodes CASSFWGAPGPQHF.

In this sample, this clonotype turned up a few times. The CDR3 is CASSFNSLYNSPLHF. CDR3 DNA sequence: TGTGCCAGCAGTTTCAACAGCCTCTATAATTCACCCCTCCACTTT. This chain connects TRBV28 to TRBJ1-6; D gene uncertain. CDR3 length: 15 amino acids. Trimming cost V 3 bases and J 3 bases, with 9 bases left between them. Per the germline V gene, CDR1 is MDHEN and CDR2 is SYDVKM.

A few counts support this clonotype. V is TRBV24-1 and J is TRBJ2-3; D is possibly TRBD2 (5 bases). Germline V gene lookup returns CDR1 KGHDR and CDR2 SFDVKD. The CDR3 covers 15 residues. V lost 4 bases to trimming and J lost 0 bases, with 10 bases between them. CDR3 sequence: CATSEERISTDTQYF. The CDR3 nucleotides are TGTGCCACCAGTGAGGAGCGGATAAGCACAGATACGCAGTATTTT.

This chain uses TRBV5-1 with TRBJ2-2; TRBD1 matches at 10 bases. Trimming at V came to 4 bases and at J to 7 bases, leaving 4 bases not matched to a gene. Germline V gene sequence: CDR1 SGHRS, CDR2 YFSETQ. The CDR3 has 14 residues. The CDR3 region has the DNA TGCGCCAGCAGCCGGACAGGGGGGAACGGGGAGCTGTTTTTT. Translation: CASSRTGGNGELFF.

This clonotype was seen a handful of times. The rearrangement uses TRBV7-9 and TRBJ2-1, with D unresolved. V gave up 3 bases and J gave up 8 bases, with 17 bases separating them. CDR1 and CDR2 from the germline V gene are SEHNR and FQNEAQ (reference sequence). CDR3 size: 15 residues. CDR3 nucleotide sequence: TGTGCCAGCAGCTTCCGGCGCCCCACTGCCGATGAGCAGTTCTTC. This translates into CASSFRRPTADEQFF. Using reference TRBV7-9 and TRBJ2-1 for the parts outside the CDR3, the full variable domain is DTGVSQNPRHKITKRGQNVTFRCDPISEHNRLYWYRQTLGQGPEFLTYFQNEAQLEKSRLLSDRFSAERPKGSFSTLEIQRTEQGDSAMYLCASSFRRPTADEQFFGPGTRLTVL.

This clonotype occurred once. The chain joins TRBV20-1 to TRBJ2-1, with TRBD2 matching 10 bases. The junction had 9 bases not matched to a gene; V was cut back by 1 base and J by 9 bases. From germline, CDR1 is DFQATT and CDR2 SNEGSKA (reference sequence). The CDR3 is 15 residues long. The CDR3 loop reads CSARALLAGVGEQFF. The CDR3 DNA sequence: TGCAGTGCTAGAGCCCTTCTAGCGGGAGTCGGTGAGCAGTTCTTC.

This clonotype showed up many times. The genes are TRBV29-1 and TRBJ2-1; TRBD1 agrees at 7 bases. Germline V CDR1 and CDR2: SQVTM, ANQGSEA. The junction had 8 bases not matched to a gene; V was cut back by 6 bases and J by 6 bases. The CDR3 covers 13 residues. The CDR3 sequence: CSVAGTAPNEQFF. The CDR3, as DNA: TGCAGCGTGGCCGGGACAGCTCCCAATGAGCAGTTCTTC.

This clonotype was seen only a few times. This chain's CDR3 is CASSLGLAGTGISYEQYF. CDR3 bases: TGCGCCAGCAGCTTGGGACTAGCGGGAACGGGGATCTCCTACGAGCAGTACTTC. V is TRBV5-1 and J is TRBJ2-7, with TRBD2 identical over 11 bases. V dropped 0 bases and J dropped 0; count of bases not matched to a gene: 8. This CDR3 has 18 residues. Germline CDR1 reads SGHRS; CDR2 reads YFSETQ.

The chain joins TRBV28 to TRBJ2-1; 14 nucleotides match TRBD2. The CDR3 has 18 residues. CDR1 and CDR2 from the germline V gene are MDHEN and SYDVKM. V trimming: 4 bases; J trimming: 5 bases; junction bases outside the gene matches: 10. The CDR3 DNA sequence: TGTGCCAGCAGTTCCGGACTAGCGGGAGGTTTTCATCACAATGAGCAGTTCTTC. Its protein is CASSSGLAGGFHHNEQFF.

This clonotype was seen a handful of times. The chain links TRBV29-1 to TRBJ2-7, with TRBD1 identical over 11 bases. Germline CDR1 SQVTM, CDR2 ANQGSEA. This CDR3 has 13 amino acids. V gave up 5 bases and J gave up 4 bases; unmatched junction bases: 4. The CDR3 DNA is TGCAGCGTTCTCGGGACAGGGGGATACGAGCAGTACTTC. Its protein product is CSVLGTGGYEQYF.

The rearrangement links TRBV28 to TRBJ2-1; tentatively, D is TRBD1 (6 bases). Germline V lookup: CDR1 MDHEN, CDR2 SYDVKM. V was pared by 5 bases and J by 5 bases, with 16 bases between. The CDR3 is 15 amino acids. The CDR3 DNA is TGTGCCAGCAGTGGTACAGGGAGCGGTAACAATGAGCAGTTCTTC. Encoded protein: CASSGTGSGNNEQFF.

This clonotype came up many times. The rearrangement uses TRBV28 and TRBJ2-7; TRBD2 aligns across 12 bases. Germline CDR1 MDHEN, CDR2 SYDVKM. The V and J ends lost 5 bases and 0 bases, in that order; junction bases with no gene match: 8. The CDR3 is made up of 17 amino acids. CDR3 DNA sequence: TGTGCCAGCAGTCCTGGGACTAGCGGGCTTAGCTCCTACGAGCAGTACTTC. This gives the protein CASSPGTSGLSSYEQYF.

The chain carries TRBV19 and TRBJ2-1; D is unresolved. Germline-derived CDR1 and CDR2 are LNHDA and SQIVND (reference sequence). This CDR3 is 13 amino acids long. V was cut by 7 bases and J by 4 bases, with 11 bases left in between. In DNA form, the CDR3 reads TGTGCCAGTAAGGGCTACAGATACAATGAGCAGTTCTTC. Its protein product is CASKGYRYNEQFF.

This clonotype has more than one count but fewer than ten. The J gene is TRBJ1-3, the V gene TRBV5-1; 10 nucleotides align to TRBD1. CDR3 length: 16 residues. The germline gives CDR1 SGHRS, CDR2 YFSETQ. Germline trimming cut 3 bases from V and 2 bases from J; bases unmatched to any gene: 5. The DNA of the CDR3 is TGCGCCAGCAGCTACAGACAGGGGGCAACTGGAAACACCATATATTTT. This translates into CASSYRQGATGNTIYF.